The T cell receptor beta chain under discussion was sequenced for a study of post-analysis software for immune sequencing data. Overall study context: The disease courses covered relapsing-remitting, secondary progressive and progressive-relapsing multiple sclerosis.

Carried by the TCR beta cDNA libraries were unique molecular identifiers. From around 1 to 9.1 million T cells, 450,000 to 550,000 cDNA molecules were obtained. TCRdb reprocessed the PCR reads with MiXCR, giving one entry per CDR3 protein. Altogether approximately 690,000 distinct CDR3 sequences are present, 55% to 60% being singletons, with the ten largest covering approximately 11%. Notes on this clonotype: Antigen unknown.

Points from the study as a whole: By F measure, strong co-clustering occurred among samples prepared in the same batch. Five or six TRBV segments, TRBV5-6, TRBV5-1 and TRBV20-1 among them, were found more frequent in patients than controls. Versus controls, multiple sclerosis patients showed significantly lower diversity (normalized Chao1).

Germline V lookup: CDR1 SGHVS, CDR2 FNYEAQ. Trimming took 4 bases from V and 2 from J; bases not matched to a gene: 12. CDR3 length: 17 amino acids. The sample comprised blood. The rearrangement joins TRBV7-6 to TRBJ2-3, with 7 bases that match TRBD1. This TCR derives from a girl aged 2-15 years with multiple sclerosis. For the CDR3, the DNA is TGTGCCAGCAGCTCAAGGACAGGCGGAGCCAACACAGATACGCAGTATTTT. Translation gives CASSSRTGGANTDTQYF.